This T cell receptor (beta chain) was sequenced for a study of T cell repertoires in cytomegalovirus infection. Broader study findings: Ex vivo responses were dominated by HLA-C-restricted CMV-specific TCR beta clonotypes. The cumulative frequency of public TCR beta families identified carriers of CMV plus the relevant HLA.

TCRdb itself ran the reads through MiXCR, one entry per CDR3 protein. The data hold under 850,000 distinct CDR3 sequences, with about 40% observed a single time. With respect to this clonotype: What it binds is unknown.

The V gene's germline CDR1 is SQVTM and CDR2 ANQGSEA. CDR3 size: 13 residues. J gave up 2 bases and V 3 bases, and 0 bases lay outside the gene matches. The chain recombines TRBV29-1 with TRBJ1-5, with TRBD1 matching 8 bases. Sequenced input: PBMCs. The sequence was collected from a human donor in good health (CMV status not recorded). Some clones in this sample may be carry-over from other donors' samples. The CDR3 here is CSVETGGNQPQHF. The CDR3 DNA follows: TGCAGCGTTGAGACAGGGGGCAATCAGCCCCAGCATTTT.